This T cell receptor (beta chain) was found in a study of identical twins. Study results and limitations: Within cord blood, abundant beta clonotypes carried fewer insertions, but memory repertoires showed no such trend. Researchers reported weaker excess twin sharing in beta out-of-frame sequences. In drawing conclusions, the study used cross-sectional statistical analysis and did not follow the same donors.

J gave up 4 bases and V 4 bases, and 12 bases lay outside the gene matches. The CDR3 runs to 16 residues. CDR1 and CDR2 from the germline V gene are SGHRS and YFSETQ. With regard to this clonotype: Its antigen is unidentified.

cDNA molecules carried unique molecular identifiers, and template switching added a universal primer site. A single record per CDR3 protein comes from TCRdb applying MiXCR to the 5' RACE reads. In the table there are approximately 140,000 distinct CDR3 sequences, under 4.5% of which are singletons. This receptor was identified in a man between 18 and 29 years old in good health. The sequenced sample consisted of memory T cells sorted from blood. The V and J genes are TRBV5-1 and TRBJ2-3; 7 bases are a match to TRBD2. CDR3 sequence: CASSPVGGGPPDTQYF. The CDR3 DNA is TGCGCCAGCAGCCCGGTGGGGGGAGGGCCCCCAGATACGCAGTATTTT.